A single TCR beta chain is shown here with its context. As yet, its antigen is unknown. The sample comes from a study of blood T cells in healthy people across ages. General observations from the study: In these data, TCR beta diversity tracked strongly with naive T cell percentage.

CDR3 length equals 18 residues. The germline CDR1 and CDR2 sequences are MNHEY and SVGAGI. Trimming shortened V by 2 bases and J by 0 bases, and 14 bases separated the two germline ends. Combining a sample-barcoded 5' primer with a J-beta primer mix, a second PCR ran for about 6 to 11 cycles. Every cDNA molecule bore a tag from a template-switch adaptor containing 12 random nucleotides. TCRdb passed the 5' RACE reads through MiXCR, listing each CDR3 protein once. The sample holds approximately 490,000 distinct CDR3 sequences; approximately 25% are singletons and the top ten take approximately 10%. These data also featured in a second study, about T cells of mothers and their children. That work adds: Related pairs of mothers and children showed slightly higher, non-significant overlap versus unrelated pairs.

This sequence originates from a boy between 10 and 17 years old in good health. The material sequenced was blood. This chain links TRBV6-5 with TRBJ2-6; D remains unclear. The CDR3 DNA reads as TGTGCCAGCAGTTACCTCGGGCCACTGGACTCTGGGGCCAACGTCCTGACTTTC. It codes for CASSYLGPLDSGANVLTF.